Listed below are T cell receptor beta chains from one sample, sequenced in a study of OX40 agonist ivuxolimab in advanced cancers. The protocol was immunoSEQ multiplex PCR, while the TCRdb copy is restricted to in-frame clones and leaves out a portion. This table has some 78,000 clones, around 94% appearing once. Sequencing was performed on CD4+ or CD8+ T cells sorted from blood, taken in a trial of the OX40 agonist ivuxolimab. These receptors were taken from an adult with an advanced solid tumor such as melanoma, head and neck, liver or kidney cancer. CDR3s include the opening cysteine and the closing phenylalanine or tryptophan. A D gene is named only where the DNA matches it firmly. Only part of the rows carry a size: once, few, many, or a class if the clone is expanded.

abundance: .; d_gene: .; v_gene: TRBV6-5; j_gene: TRBJ1-2; CDR3aa: CASSYSGGGVNYGYTF; CDR3nt: TGTGCCAGCAGTTACTCCGGGGGAGGGGTGAACTATGGCTACACCTTC
abundance: few; d_gene: .; v_gene: TRBV4-1; j_gene: TRBJ1-1; CDR3aa: CASQRGLNTEAFF; CDR3nt: TGCGCCAGCCAAAGAGGGCTGAACACTGAAGCTTTCTTT
abundance: .; d_gene: .; v_gene: TRBV18; j_gene: TRBJ2-3; CDR3aa: CASSPTQGTADTQYF; CDR3nt: TGTGCCAGCTCACCAACCCAGGGGACCGCAGATACGCAGTATTTT
abundance: .; d_gene: .; v_gene: TRBV6-4; j_gene: TRBJ1-2; CDR3aa: CASRRTNTNYGYTF; CDR3nt: TGTGCCAGCCGGAGGACAAATACTAACTATGGCTACACCTTC
abundance: .; d_gene: .; v_gene: TRBV10-3; j_gene: TRBJ2-1; CDR3aa: CAISANIAYNEQFF; CDR3nt: TGTGCCATCAGTGCCAACATCGCCTACAATGAGCAGTTCTTC
abundance: .; d_gene: TRBD2; v_gene: TRBV5-1; j_gene: TRBJ2-2; CDR3aa: CASSLWREFGNTGELFF; CDR3nt: TGCGCCAGCAGCTTATGGCGGGAGTTTGGGAACACCGGGGAGCTGTTTTTT
abundance: .; d_gene: .; v_gene: TRBV11-2; j_gene: TRBJ1-1; CDR3aa: CASSLGGERAFF; CDR3nt: TGTGCCAGCAGCTTAGGTGGGGAGAGAGCTTTCTTT
abundance: .; d_gene: .; v_gene: TRBV6-6; j_gene: TRBJ2-2; CDR3aa: CASSYWPFANTGELFF; CDR3nt: TGTGCCAGCAGTTACTGGCCATTCGCGAACACCGGGGAGCTGTTTTTT
abundance: .; d_gene: .; v_gene: TRBV27; j_gene: TRBJ2-7; CDR3aa: CASRAHGQTSYEQYF; CDR3nt: TGTGCCAGCAGGGCACACGGACAGACGAGCTACGAGCAGTACTTC
abundance: .; d_gene: TRBD2; v_gene: TRBV5-1; j_gene: TRBJ2-3; CDR3aa: CASSSGLAGGSTDTQYF; CDR3nt: TGCGCCAGCAGCTCAGGACTAGCGGGGGGGAGCACAGATACGCAGTATTTT
abundance: .; d_gene: TRBD1; v_gene: TRBV5-1; j_gene: TRBJ2-7; CDR3aa: CASSLGQGPYEQYF; CDR3nt: TGCGCCAGCAGCCTCGGACAGGGCCCCTACGAGCAGTACTTC
abundance: .; d_gene: .; v_gene: TRBV4-1; j_gene: TRBJ2-7; CDR3aa: CASSPFSSYEQYF; CDR3nt: TGCGCCAGCAGCCCCTTTTCGTCCTACGAGCAGTACTTC
abundance: .; d_gene: .; v_gene: TRBV29-1; j_gene: TRBJ1-2; CDR3aa: CSAVRANYGYTF; CDR3nt: TGCAGCGCGGTCAGGGCTAACTATGGCTACACCTTC
abundance: .; d_gene: TRBD1; v_gene: TRBV27; j_gene: TRBJ1-6; CDR3aa: CASSLSPDRGRTLHF; CDR3nt: TGTGCCAGCAGTTTAAGCCCCGACAGGGGGCGAACCCTCCACTTT
abundance: once; d_gene: TRBD1; v_gene: TRBV19; j_gene: TRBJ2-7; CDR3aa: CASSPGQGGEQYF; CDR3nt: TGTGCCAGTAGTCCGGGACAGGGAGGTGAGCAGTACTTC
abundance: .; d_gene: TRBD1; v_gene: TRBV5-1; j_gene: TRBJ1-4; CDR3aa: CASSLMGTGLEKLFF; CDR3nt: TGCGCCAGCAGCTTGATGGGGACAGGGCTTGAAAAACTGTTTTTT
abundance: .; d_gene: .; v_gene: TRBV28; j_gene: TRBJ1-1; CDR3aa: CASSLSSFRTGNTEAFF; CDR3nt: TGTGCCAGCAGTTTATCATCTTTTAGGACGGGGAACACTGAAGCTTTCTTT
abundance: .; d_gene: .; v_gene: TRBV6-5; j_gene: TRBJ1-2; CDR3aa: CASRITGYYGYTF; CDR3nt: TGTGCCAGCAGGATAACAGGGTACTATGGCTACACCTTC
abundance: .; d_gene: .; v_gene: TRBV2; j_gene: TRBJ1-1; CDR3aa: CASSLGRGTEAFF; CDR3nt: TGTGCCAGCAGCCTAGGGAGGGGGACTGAAGCTTTCTTT
abundance: .; d_gene: TRBD1; v_gene: TRBV4-2; j_gene: TRBJ1-6; CDR3aa: CASSQDLNRGSPLHF; CDR3nt: TGTGCCAGCAGCCAAGACCTTAACAGGGGTTCACCCCTCCACTTT
abundance: .; d_gene: .; v_gene: TRBV25-1; j_gene: TRBJ2-5; CDR3aa: CASSSQPLTGQETQYF; CDR3nt: TGTGCCAGCAGTTCTCAACCCTTGACAGGCCAAGAGACCCAGTACTTC
abundance: .; d_gene: TRBD2; v_gene: TRBV5-4; j_gene: TRBJ2-5; CDR3aa: CASSLEGLAGRLETQYF; CDR3nt: TGTGCCAGCAGCTTGGAGGGACTAGCGGGCAGGTTGGAGACCCAGTACTTC
abundance: .; d_gene: .; v_gene: TRBV7-6; j_gene: TRBJ2-7; CDR3aa: CASSPSGPSYEQYF; CDR3nt: TGTGCCAGCAGCCCGTCGGGACCGAGCTACGAGCAGTACTTC
abundance: .; d_gene: .; v_gene: TRBV30; j_gene: TRBJ1-3; CDR3aa: CAFRGASGNTIYF; CDR3nt: TGTGCCTTTCGGGGCGCCTCTGGAAACACCATATATTTT
abundance: .; d_gene: .; v_gene: TRBV11-2; j_gene: TRBJ2-5; CDR3aa: CASSLDLRGQETQYF; CDR3nt: TGTGCCAGCAGCTTAGATCTAAGGGGCCAAGAGACCCAGTACTTC
abundance: .; d_gene: .; v_gene: TRBV5-4; j_gene: TRBJ1-3; CDR3aa: CASSPALAGNTIYF; CDR3nt: TGTGCCAGCAGTCCAGCCCTTGCCGGAAACACCATATATTTT
abundance: .; d_gene: .; v_gene: TRBV7-9; j_gene: TRBJ1-3; CDR3aa: CASSLAGDTIYF; CDR3nt: TGTGCCAGCAGCCTCGCGGGGGACACCATATATTTT
abundance: .; d_gene: TRBD1; v_gene: TRBV7-6; j_gene: TRBJ2-7; CDR3aa: CASSSTGNTYEQYF; CDR3nt: TGTGCCAGCAGCTCGACAGGGAATACCTACGAGCAGTACTTC